The TCR beta chain under discussion was sequenced for a study of T cell repertoires in cytomegalovirus infection. TCRdb reanalysed the reads using MiXCR and keeps one entry per CDR3 protein. The sample consists of about 340,000 distinct CDR3 sequences, 25% to 30% of them appearing once. This clonotype has a count of ten or more. The antigen is unknown. Trimming took off 5 bases at V and 4 bases at J, with 17 bases between the two ends. This CDR3 has 15 amino acids. Germline V gene lookup returns CDR1 SGHTA and CDR2 FQGNSA. The TCR originated in a human donor in good health (CMV status not recorded). Some clones in this sample may be carry-over from other donors' samples. Specimen: cultured PBMCs, collected from culture after CMV antigen stimulation. The chain carries TRBV7-2 and TRBJ1-2, with D perhaps TRBD1 (6 bases). The CDR3 loop is CASSPGALRGYGYTF. CDR3 coding DNA: TGTGCCAGCAGCCCAGGGGCTTTAAGGGGCTATGGCTACACCTTC.